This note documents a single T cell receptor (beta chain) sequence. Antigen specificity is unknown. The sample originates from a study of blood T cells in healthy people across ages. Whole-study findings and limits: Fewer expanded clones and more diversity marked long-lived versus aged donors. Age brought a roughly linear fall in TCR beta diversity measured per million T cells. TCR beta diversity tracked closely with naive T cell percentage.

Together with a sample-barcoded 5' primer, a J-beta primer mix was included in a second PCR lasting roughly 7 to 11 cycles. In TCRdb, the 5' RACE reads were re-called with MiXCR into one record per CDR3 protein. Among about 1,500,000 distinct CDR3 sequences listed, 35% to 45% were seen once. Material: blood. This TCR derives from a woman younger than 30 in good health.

Here the CDR3 DNA reads TGCAGCGCCAAGTATGGAGGCGGTGAGCAGTTCTTC. Its translation: CSAKYGGGEQFF. The chain links TRBV29-1 to TRBJ2-1; D may be TRBD2 (5 bases). V dropped 7 bases and J dropped 9 bases, with 16 bases sitting between them. The CDR3 has 12 amino acids. Germline V gene data show CDR1 as SQVTM and CDR2 as ANQGSEA.